These 14 T cell receptor beta chains were sequenced from one sample in a study of liver allograft versus peripheral blood T cells. In the study overall: Transplanted-liver T cell receptor repertoires were compared with recipients' peripheral blood repertoires.

TCRdb processed the reads anew with MiXCR; each CDR3 protein has one entry. Seen here are 5,000 to 7,000 distinct CDR3 sequences, roughly 17% observed once, and the top ten hold 6% to 9%. These receptor sequences come from a human patient who had a liver transplant. Some T cells may be graft donor cells.

This clonotype has only a few counts. The chain is built from TRBV3-1 and TRBJ1-2, with 7 bases that match TRBD1. Unmatched junction bases numbered 12, after V lost 4 bases and J lost 4 bases. The germline CDR1 and CDR2 sequences are LGHDT and YNNKEL (reference sequence). The CDR3 contains 16 residues. CDR3 sequence (DNA): TGTGCCAGCAGCCCGGGACAGCTCCGAATCGGCTATGGCTACACCTTC. This encodes CASSPGQLRIGYGYTF.

The genes are TRBV29-1 and TRBJ1-1; TRBD1 matches 12 bases. The CDR3 totals 13 residues. After removal of 5 bases from V and 8 bases from J, the junction contained 6 bases not matched to a gene. Germline V gene data show CDR1 as SQVTM and CDR2 as ANQGSEA. The CDR3 bases are TGCAGCGTTACCTCCGGGACAGGGGGCGAAGCTTTCTTT. Protein: CSVTSGTGGEAFF. Combining the CDR3 with reference TRBV29-1 and TRBJ1-1 gives the whole variable domain SAVISQKPSRDICQRGTSLTIQCQVDSQVTMMFWYRQQPGQSLTLIATANQGSEATYESGFVIDKFPISRPNLTFSTLTVSNMSPEDSSIYLCSVTSGTGGEAFFGQGTRLTVV.

This clonotype was counted a few times. This chain uses TRBV25-1 with TRBJ2-7; no clear D gene. V dropped 1 base and J dropped 5 bases, with 12 bases sitting between them. The CDR3 has 14 residues. Germline CDR1 is MGHDK and CDR2 is SYGVNS. The CDR3 protein is CASSESKGGHEQYF. DNA for the CDR3: TGTGCCAGCAGTGAATCCAAGGGTGGGCACGAGCAGTACTTC.

This clonotype counts as medium-sized (0.01 to 0.1%). This chain connects TRBV29-1 to TRBJ1-1; perhaps TRBD1 as D (5 bases). The V gene lost 6 bases and the J gene lost 0 bases, with 8 bases spanning the gap. The CDR3 has 12 amino acids. Germline-derived CDR1 and CDR2 are SQVTM and ANQGSEA. The CDR3: CSVTVMNTEAFF. The CDR3 DNA reads TGCAGCGTGACAGTCATGAACACTGAAGCTTTCTTT.

This clonotype is deemed medium-sized. V and J are TRBV7-9 and TRBJ1-1; 9 bases agree with TRBD1. From germline, CDR1 is SEHNR and CDR2 FQNEAQ (reference sequence). The CDR3 runs to 18 residues. Trimming removed 4 bases from V and 5 bases from J; junction bases left unmatched: 17. In DNA form, the CDR3 reads TGTGCCAGCAGCTCGCCAAGACAGGGGGGGGGCTTACGGACTGAAGCTTTCTTT. Encoded protein: CASSSPRQGGGLRTEAFF.

V gene TRBV2 combines with J gene TRBJ1-2; D gene ambiguous. The V gene's germline CDR1 is SNHLY and CDR2 FYNNEI. The CDR3 covers 13 residues. V dropped 5 bases and J dropped 0 bases, with 7 bases sitting between them. CDR3 sequence: CASSREANYGYTF. As DNA, the CDR3 is TGTGCCAGCAGTAGGGAGGCTAACTATGGCTACACCTTC.

This clonotype appeared a few times. This sequence joins TRBV19 and TRBJ2-3; D possibly matches TRBD1 or TRBD2 (5 bases each). V was shortened by 5 bases and J by 6 bases, with 15 bases between the two germline ends. Per the germline V gene, CDR1 is LNHDA and CDR2 is SQIVND (reference sequence). This CDR3 spans 14 amino acids. CDR3 nucleotides: TGTGCCAGTAGTCCCACGGGGCCCCCCGATACGCAGTATTTT. Encoded protein: CASSPTGPPDTQYF.

Relative to its sample, this clonotype is medium-sized. The rearrangement links TRBV7-2 to TRBJ2-1; D is unresolved. Germline V gene sequence: CDR1 SGHTA, CDR2 FQGNSA. The CDR3 consists of 13 residues. Trimming shortened V by 5 bases and J by 5 bases, and 10 bases separated the two germline ends. In DNA, the CDR3 is TGTGCCAGCAGCCCCCGACCAAACAATGAGCAGTTCTTC. It specifies CASSPRPNNEQFF.

This clonotype is labeled medium-sized. J is TRBJ1-1 and V is TRBV20-1; D unresolved. Germline V lookup: CDR1 DFQATT, CDR2 SNEGSKA (reference sequence). The V end was cut by 6 bases, the J end by 2 bases, with 13 bases between. The CDR3 runs 13 residues. The CDR3 sequence is CSASSRGNTEAFF. The CDR3 nucleotides read TGCAGTGCCTCTAGCCGGGGAAACACTGAAGCTTTCTTT.

This clonotype was detected only a few times. This chain uses TRBV14 with TRBJ2-5, with D perhaps being TRBD1 or TRBD2 (7 bases each). V was shortened by 0 bases and J by 4 bases, with 15 bases between the two germline ends. Germline loops: CDR1 SGHDN, CDR2 FVKESK. This CDR3 is built from 16 residues. The CDR3 reads CASSQDHRGGRETQYF. For the CDR3, the DNA is TGTGCCAGCAGCCAAGATCACAGGGGAGGGAGAGAGACCCAGTACTTC.

In its sample, this clonotype is medium-sized. V usage is TRBV30 and J usage is TRBJ1-2, with 7 bases lining up with TRBD1. The CDR3 runs 12 residues. The V and J ends lost 4 bases and 8 bases, in that order; junction bases with no gene match: 7. Germline lookup yields CDR1 GTSNPN and CDR2 SVGIG (reference sequence). DNA of the CDR3: TGTGCCTGGAATCTAAACAGGGGCGGCTACACCTTC. Protein sequence: CAWNLNRGGYTF.

This clonotype qualifies as medium-sized. The gene calls are TRBV18 and TRBJ1-6; D is possibly TRBD1 (5 bases). The germline gives CDR1 KGHSH, CDR2 LQKENI. This CDR3 region has 14 residues. Trimming pared 2 bases from V and 7 bases from J, leaving 9 bases between. The CDR3 DNA is TGTGCCAGCTCACCAGAGGGGCGAAATTCACCCCTCCACTTT. Residues: CASSPEGRNSPLHF.

This sequence joins TRBV14 and TRBJ2-1; D possibly corresponds to TRBD1 (6 bases). V was cut by 4 bases and J by 10 bases, with 11 bases left in between. The CDR3 is 12 residues long. Germline V gives CDR1 SGHDN, CDR2 FVKESK. CDR3 residues: CASSLRRGEQFF. The CDR3 DNA sequence: TGTGCCAGCAGCCTCCGAAGGGGGGAGCAGTTCTTC.

The table lists this clonotype with a few counts. The chain joins TRBV9 to TRBJ2-1, with TRBD1 identical over 8 bases. CDR3 length equals 14 residues. V shed 4 bases and J 7 bases; nucleotides not matched to a gene: 7. Germline assignment: CDR1 SGDLS and CDR2 YYNGEE. The CDR3 loop reads CASSPDRARNEQFF. The CDR3 DNA reads as TGTGCCAGCAGCCCGGACAGGGCGAGGAATGAGCAGTTCTTC.